This T cell receptor (beta chain) was sequenced during a study of kidney transplant recipient with SARS-CoV-2 infection listed by TCRdb under 2021. The sample's time point, from its label and the paper: pre-pandemic baseline sample and day 111 after first positive SARS-CoV-2 test. A distance of 17 bases separates the germline ends of V and J, which lose 4 bases and 5 bases respectively. There are 15 amino acids in the CDR3, from cysteine to phenylalanine inclusive. The sequence is cut down to CDR3 DNA, 45 bases in frame from base 1. The germline V gene (reference sequence) supplies CDR1 LGHDT and CDR2 YNNKEL. This clonotype was observed at least ten times. Its antigen remains unidentified. Base qualities are not provided; no much larger clone lies one nucleotide away. The instrument was an Illumina MiSeq. Profiling of the peripheral T cell repertoire targeted human TCRbeta genes. In the paper's pipeline: Beta-binomial modelling was applied to test for differential clonotype abundance so that variability over time was accounted for. Expanded clonotypes were screened against the ImmuneCODE reference database of SARS-CoV-2-associated TCRs and were mapped to viral genome regions. Additional repertoire analyses examined TRBV gene usage, CDR3 length, CDR3 amino acid overlap between time points, distributions of clonotype abundance, and Jaccard similarity. TCRdb redid the processing of the public reads, applying fastp at Q25 and MiXCR, and retained in-frame beta chains. A single entry per CDR3 protein holds the most common genes and DNA from its merged rows. What appears here as the V and J calls and clone size reflects TCRdb's work, not the paper's. This sample is represented by fewer than 250,000 distinct CDR3 sequences; 29% of them were singletons. Less than 8.5% of the sample goes to the ten largest clones.

The sequencing here drew on a blood sample, taken at baseline and on day 111 from a kidney transplant recipient. The sequence links TRBV3-1 to TRBJ2-5; the D gene is not confidently resolved. The TCR comes from a young adult male patient who had COVID-19 and was a kidney transplant recipient. After a transplant, certain T cells may trace back to the graft donor. The nucleotides read TGTGCCAGCAGCCCCTCCGTGGCGTTTGGGGAGACCCAGTACTTC. Translated, this is CASSPSVAFGETQYF.